Listed here are 11 T cell receptor beta chains from one sample, sequenced in a study of T cell responses to AZD1222 COVID-19 vaccine. The table came from immunoSEQ multiplex PCR; TCRdb's copy has only in-frame clones and leaves some out. The sample yields about 130,000 clones, about 90% seen once. The material sequenced was peripheral blood, taken on day 0 of MenACWY control vaccination. The receptors shown here come from an adult in good health.

This chain links TRBV5-6 with TRBJ1-5, with 9 bases lining up with TRBD1. With 4 bases clipped from V and 7 bases from J, the junction kept 6 bases outside the gene matches. Germline V lookup: CDR1 SGHDT, CDR2 YYEEEE. This CDR3 comprises 14 residues. The CDR3 region has the DNA TGTGCCAGCAGCGTTGGGACAGGGCCACAGCCCCAGCATTTT. This codes for CASSVGTGPQPQHF.

This rearrangement joins TRBV6-2 or TRBV6-3 to TRBJ2-1, with no clear D. This CDR3 is built from 11 residues. V was clipped by 5 bases and J by 4 bases, with 3 bases between them. Germline-derived CDR1 and CDR2 are MNHEY and SVGEGT. The CDR3 is CASSRYNEQFF. The CDR3 DNA reads as TGTGCCAGCAGTCGTTACAATGAGCAGTTCTTC.

The sample holds one count of this clone. The rearrangement joins TRBV7-3 to TRBJ2-7, with 11 nucleotides matching TRBD2. CDR1 is SGHTA, CDR2 FQGTGA, per germline. V lost 3 bases to trimming and J lost 2 bases; unmatched junction nucleotides: 3. CDR3 length equals 15 residues. In DNA form, the CDR3 reads TGTGCCAGCAGCTTGGGGACTAGCGGACCCTACGAGCAGTACTTC. It specifies CASSLGTSGPYEQYF.

In DNA form, the CDR3 reads TGTGCCAGCAGTCCCGGGACAGGGAACCCTCACTCTGGGGCCAACGTCCTGACTTTC. It encodes CASSPGTGNPHSGANVLTF. The rearrangement uses TRBV2 and TRBJ2-6; 9 bases align to TRBD1. The V and J ends lost 5 bases and 0 bases, in that order; junction bases with no gene match: 11. The CDR3 length is 19 residues. The V gene's germline CDR1 is SNHLY and CDR2 FYNNEI.

This clone was observed once. J is TRBJ1-4 and V is TRBV28; no clear D gene. Per germline, CDR1 MDHEN and CDR2 SYDVKM. V was shortened by 4 bases and J by 14 bases, with 20 bases between the two germline ends. The CDR3 sequence is 14 residues long. CDR3 loop: CASSSPPLTRPLFF. CDR3 bases: TGTGCCAGCAGTTCCCCCCCCCTGACACGACCGCTGTTTTTT. Full variable domain (outside the CDR3, taken from reference TRBV28 and TRBJ1-4): DVKVTQSSRYLVKRTGEKVFLECVQDMDHENMFWYRQDPGLGLRLIYFSYDVKMKEKGDIPEGYSVSREKKERFSLILESASTNQTSMYLCASSSPPLTRPLFFGSGTQLSVL.

The genes are TRBV12-5 and TRBJ1-4; D not resolved. Germline CDR1 reads LGHNT; CDR2 reads FRNRAP. CDR3 size: 16 residues. V was trimmed by 3 bases and J by 6 bases, leaving 17 bases between them. As DNA, the CDR3 is TGTGCTAGTGGTTTTGTTATCGCCGCCCGCGATGAAAAACTGTTTTTT. Protein product: CASGFVIAARDEKLFF.

This chain uses TRBV5-6 with TRBJ1-1, with 10 bases identical to TRBD1. Per the germline V gene, CDR1 is SGHDT and CDR2 is YYEEEE. This CDR3 contains 16 residues. J gave up 5 bases and V 2 bases, and 9 bases lay outside the gene matches. The CDR3 region is CASSFLTGGLRTEAFF. The CDR3 DNA sequence: TGTGCCAGCAGCTTTTTGACAGGGGGCCTGCGAACTGAAGCTTTCTTT.

This chain links TRBV5-5 with TRBJ1-6, with D possibly matching TRBD1 (6 bases). In germline, CDR1 is SGHKS, CDR2 YYEKEE (reference sequence). The CDR3 has 14 amino acids. The germline V and J ends were trimmed by 4 bases and 6 bases, with 11 bases remaining between them. The CDR3 DNA follows: TGTGCCAGCAGCAAGGACAGCCCTAATTCACCCCTCCACTTT. Its protein is CASSKDSPNSPLHF.

Regarding this clone: Other nucleotide sequences in the sample specify the same CDR3. The chain has TRBV5-4 and TRBJ1-2; D call uncertain. The CDR3 has 14 amino acids. V was cut by 0 bases and J by 4 bases, with 10 bases left in between. Germline values: CDR1 SGHNT, CDR2 YYREEE (reference sequence). Written as DNA, the CDR3 is TGTGCCAGCAGCTTGGGAGGAGGCAGCTATGGCTACACCTTC. This gives the protein CASSLGGGSYGYTF.

The J gene is TRBJ2-1, the V gene TRBV5-4, with TRBD1 matching 7 bases. Per the germline V gene, CDR1 is SGHNT and CDR2 is YYREEE (reference sequence). The length of the CDR3 is 15 residues. Losses at the gene ends were 4 bases for V and 6 bases for J; bases not matched to a gene: 10. CDR3 region: CASSDLGTASNEQFF. DNA of the CDR3: TGTGCCAGCAGCGACCTAGGGACAGCCTCCAATGAGCAGTTCTTC.

This rearrangement joins TRBV6-2 or TRBV6-3 to TRBJ2-3, with unresolved D. The CDR3 runs 11 residues. The V end lost 6 bases, the J end lost 3 bases, and 4 bases lay between the germline ends. Germline V CDR1 and CDR2: MNHEY, SVGEGT. CDR3 protein: CASSSTDTQYF. CDR3 nucleotide sequence: TGTGCCAGCAGCTCGACAGATACGCAGTATTTT.